Reported below is one T cell receptor (beta chain). Which antigen it targets is not known. These data belong to a study of T cells expressing NK-cell markers (dated by TCRdb to about 2020). Background for the entire study: TCR beta-chain repertoires were profiled in sorted CD3+CD56+NKG2C+, CD3+CD56+NKG2C- and CD3+CD56-NKG2C+ T-cell subsets from several donors. Sequencing of the libraries produced 2 x 150 bp reads on Illumina HiSeq 2000/2500, MiSeq or NextSeq. Seven of the eight sequenced donors were HCMV-seropositive and one was HCMV-seronegative. All eight donors whose samples were sequenced were randomly selected healthy volunteers, three of them men and five women. Overall study outcomes, separate from this receptor: In more than 5 donors, the dominant CD3+CD56+NKG2C+ clonotypes ranked among the top 10 CD8+ clonotypes, making up about 1.0-8% of CD8+ T cells. Those dominant clonotypes were again the most abundant among CD3+CD56-NKG2C+ cells in a few donors, at about 25-60.1%. Whether the expanded NKG2C-expressing T cell clones were specific for HCMV antigens was left unclear.

HCMV-specific IgG was detected in serum with a commercial ELISA kit to determine HCMV serostatus. Peripheral blood mononuclear cells were isolated from blood by Ficoll density gradient centrifugation. TCRdb names Illumina HiSeq 2000 as the instrument used. TCR beta cDNA libraries were prepared using 5'RACE template switching, which introduced a universal primer site and unique molecular identifiers. cDNA synthesis was primed from the TCR beta constant segment and was followed by two successive PCR amplification steps. On the authors' methods: MIGEC was used to demultiplex reads and group the reads by UMI, and MiTCR was used to assemble and quantify clonotypes. To exclude erroneous sequences, any TCR cDNA sequence not supported by at least two reads was discarded. The tcR package was used for downstream repertoire analysis, with clonotypes matched between fractions based on CDR3 nucleotide sequence plus V segment. VDJmatch was used to annotate antigen specificity against VDJdb, with one amino acid substitution in CDR3 permitted. TCRdb reprocessed the reads, and each CDR3 protein sequence is entered once, without DNA. For this entry, the V and J calls and clone size follow TCRdb and not the study's own pipeline. The sample table on file contains 300,000 to 500,000 distinct CDR3 sequences. About 10% of the sample is held by the ten biggest clonotypes.

The CDR3 contains 15 residues, cysteine and phenylalanine counted. The DNA is not on file. Reading the germline V gene gives CDR1 SGHVS and CDR2 FQNEAQ. Recombination connected TRBV7-8 to TRBJ1-4; the D gene TCRdb calls, TRBD1, cannot be checked with no DNA. This sequence originates from a woman aged 45 to 65 in good health. Donor details come from another sample of the same person, matched by shared clones. The sequencing input was blood T cells: a sorted CD56 or NKG2C T cell subset, CD4+ or CD8+ T cells, or bulk PBMC T cells (not recorded which). The encoded CDR3 is CASTGTTGSNEKLFF.